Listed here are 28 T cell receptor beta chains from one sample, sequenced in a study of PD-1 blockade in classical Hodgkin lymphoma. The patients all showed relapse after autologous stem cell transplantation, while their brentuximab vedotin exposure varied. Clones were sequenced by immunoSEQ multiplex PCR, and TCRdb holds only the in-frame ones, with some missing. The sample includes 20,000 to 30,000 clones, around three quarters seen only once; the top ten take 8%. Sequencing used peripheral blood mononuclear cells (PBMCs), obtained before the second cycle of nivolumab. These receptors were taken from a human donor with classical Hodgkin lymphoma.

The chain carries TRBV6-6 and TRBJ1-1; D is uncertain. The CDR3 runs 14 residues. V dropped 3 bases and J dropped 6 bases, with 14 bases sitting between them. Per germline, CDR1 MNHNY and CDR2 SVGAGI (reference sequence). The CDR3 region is CASSYGAGRAEAFF. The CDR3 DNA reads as TGTGCCAGCAGTTATGGTGCGGGGAGGGCTGAAGCTTTCTTT.

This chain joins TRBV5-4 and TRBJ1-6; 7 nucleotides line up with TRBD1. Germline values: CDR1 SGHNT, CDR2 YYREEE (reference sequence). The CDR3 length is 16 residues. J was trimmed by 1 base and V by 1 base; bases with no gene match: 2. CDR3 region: CASSLNRGSYNSPLHF. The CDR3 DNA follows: TGTGCCAGCAGCTTGAACAGGGGTTCCTATAATTCACCCCTCCACTTT.

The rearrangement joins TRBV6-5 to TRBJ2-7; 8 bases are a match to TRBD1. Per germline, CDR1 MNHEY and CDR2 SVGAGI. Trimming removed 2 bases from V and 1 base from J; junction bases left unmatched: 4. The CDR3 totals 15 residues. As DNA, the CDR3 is TGTGCCAGCAGTTACCCCGGACAGGGTTCCTACGAGCAGTACTTC. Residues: CASSYPGQGSYEQYF.

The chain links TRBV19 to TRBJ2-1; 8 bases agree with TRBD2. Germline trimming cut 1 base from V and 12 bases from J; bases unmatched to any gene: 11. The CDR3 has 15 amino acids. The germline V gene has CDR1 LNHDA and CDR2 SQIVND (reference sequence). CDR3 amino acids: CASSIAASGRVGQFF. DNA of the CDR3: TGTGCCAGTAGTATAGCGGCTAGCGGGCGGGTAGGGCAGTTCTTC.

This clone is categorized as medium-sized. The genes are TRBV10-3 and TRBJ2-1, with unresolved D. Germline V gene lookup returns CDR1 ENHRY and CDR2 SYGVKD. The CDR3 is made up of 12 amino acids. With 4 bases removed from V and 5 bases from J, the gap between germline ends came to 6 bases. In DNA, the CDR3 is TGTGCCATCAGTGCCCCCAACAATGAGCAGTTCTTC. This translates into CAISAPNNEQFF.

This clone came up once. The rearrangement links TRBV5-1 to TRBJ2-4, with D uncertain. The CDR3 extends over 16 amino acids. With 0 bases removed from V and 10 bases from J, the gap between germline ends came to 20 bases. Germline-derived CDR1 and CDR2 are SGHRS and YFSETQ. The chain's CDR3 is CASSLETLRDIRIQYF. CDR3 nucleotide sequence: TGCGCCAGCAGCTTGGAGACTTTAAGGGATATAAGGATTCAGTACTTC.

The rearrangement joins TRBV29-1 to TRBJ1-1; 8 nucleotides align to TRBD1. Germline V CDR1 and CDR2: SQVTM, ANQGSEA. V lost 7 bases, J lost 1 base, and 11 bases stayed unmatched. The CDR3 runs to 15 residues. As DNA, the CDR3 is TGCAGCGCCCGACAGGGGATTCTAACGAACACTGAAGCTTTCTTT. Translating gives CSARQGILTNTEAFF.

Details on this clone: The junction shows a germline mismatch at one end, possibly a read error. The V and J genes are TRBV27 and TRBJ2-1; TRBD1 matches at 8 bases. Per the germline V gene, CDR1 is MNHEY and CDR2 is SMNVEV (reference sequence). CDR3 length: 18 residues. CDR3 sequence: CASSLFAGFRDRLTEQFF. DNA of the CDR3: TGTGCTAGCAGTTTATTTGCTGGTTTCCGGGACAGGCTTACTGAGCAGTTCTTC.

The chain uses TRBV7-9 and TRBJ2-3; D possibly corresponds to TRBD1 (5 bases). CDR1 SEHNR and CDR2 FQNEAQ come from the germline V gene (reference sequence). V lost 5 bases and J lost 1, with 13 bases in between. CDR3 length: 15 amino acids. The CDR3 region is CASSPQGGGTDTQYF. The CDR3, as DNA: TGTGCCAGCAGCCCCCAGGGTGGGGGCACAGATACGCAGTATTTT.

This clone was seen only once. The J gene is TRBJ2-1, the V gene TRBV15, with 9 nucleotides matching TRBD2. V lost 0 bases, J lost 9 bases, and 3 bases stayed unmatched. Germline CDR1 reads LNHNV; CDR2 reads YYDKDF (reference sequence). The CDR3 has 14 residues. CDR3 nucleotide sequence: TGTGCCACCAGCAGAGAAAAACTAGCGGGTGAGCAGTTCTTC. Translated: CATSREKLAGEQFF.

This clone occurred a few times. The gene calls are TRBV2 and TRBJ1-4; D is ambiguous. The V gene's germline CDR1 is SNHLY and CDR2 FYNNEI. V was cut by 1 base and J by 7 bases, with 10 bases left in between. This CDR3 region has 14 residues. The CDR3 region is CASSEGFSGEKLFF. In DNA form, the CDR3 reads TGTGCCAGCAGTGAAGGGTTTTCCGGTGAAAAACTGTTTTTT.

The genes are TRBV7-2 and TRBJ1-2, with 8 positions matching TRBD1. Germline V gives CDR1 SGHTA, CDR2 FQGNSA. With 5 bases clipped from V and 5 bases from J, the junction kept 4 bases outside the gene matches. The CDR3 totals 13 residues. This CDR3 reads CASSPRQGYGYTF. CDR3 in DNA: TGTGCCAGCAGCCCTCGACAGGGGTATGGCTACACCTTC.

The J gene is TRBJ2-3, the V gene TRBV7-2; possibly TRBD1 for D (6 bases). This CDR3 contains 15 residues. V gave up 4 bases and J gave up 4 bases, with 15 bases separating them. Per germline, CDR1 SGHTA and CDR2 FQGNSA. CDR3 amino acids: CASSSMTGVPDTQYF. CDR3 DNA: TGTGCCAGCAGCTCAATGACAGGAGTCCCAGATACGCAGTATTTT.

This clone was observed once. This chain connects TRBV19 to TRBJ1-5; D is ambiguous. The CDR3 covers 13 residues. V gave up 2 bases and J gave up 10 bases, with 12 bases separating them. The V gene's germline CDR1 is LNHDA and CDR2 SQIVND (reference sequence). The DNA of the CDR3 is TGTGCCAGTAGTATAACATCCCCCCGCCCCCAGCATTTT. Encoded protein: CASSITSPRPQHF.

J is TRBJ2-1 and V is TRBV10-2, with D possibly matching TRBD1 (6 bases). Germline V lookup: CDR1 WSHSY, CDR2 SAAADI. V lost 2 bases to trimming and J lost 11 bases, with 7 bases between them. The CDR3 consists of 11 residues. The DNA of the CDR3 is TGCGCCAGCAGTGAGGACAGGCAGCAGTTCTTC. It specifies CASSEDRQQFF.

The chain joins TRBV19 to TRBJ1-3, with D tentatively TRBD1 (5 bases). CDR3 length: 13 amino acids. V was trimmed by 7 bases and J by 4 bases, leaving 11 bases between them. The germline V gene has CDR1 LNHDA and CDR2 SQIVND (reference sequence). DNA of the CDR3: TGTGCCAGTAATCGGGGCCCCGGAAACACCATATATTTT. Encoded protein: CASNRGPGNTIYF.

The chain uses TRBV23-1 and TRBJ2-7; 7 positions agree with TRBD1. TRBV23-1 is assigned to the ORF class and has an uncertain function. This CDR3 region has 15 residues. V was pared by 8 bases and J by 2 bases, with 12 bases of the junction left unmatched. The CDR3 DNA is TGCGCCAGCCAGGGACAGTGTGTGGGGGCCTACGAGCAGTACTTC. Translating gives CASQGQCVGAYEQYF.

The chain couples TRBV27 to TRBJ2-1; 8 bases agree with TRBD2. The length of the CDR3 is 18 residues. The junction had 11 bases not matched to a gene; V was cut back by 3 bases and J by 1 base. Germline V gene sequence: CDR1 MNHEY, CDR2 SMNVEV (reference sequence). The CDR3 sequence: CASSFKQYSGVSYNEQFF. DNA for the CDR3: TGTGCCAGCAGTTTCAAACAGTATAGCGGGGTTTCCTACAATGAGCAGTTCTTC.

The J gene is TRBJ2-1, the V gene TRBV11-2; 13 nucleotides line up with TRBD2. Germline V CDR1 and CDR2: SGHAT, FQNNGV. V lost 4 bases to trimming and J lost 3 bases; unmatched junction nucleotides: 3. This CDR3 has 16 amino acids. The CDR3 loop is CASSWTSGSSYNEQFF. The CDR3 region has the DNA TGTGCCAGCAGCTGGACTAGCGGGAGTAGCTACAATGAGCAGTTCTTC. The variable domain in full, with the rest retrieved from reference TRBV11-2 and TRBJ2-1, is EAGVAQSPRYKIIEKRQSVAFWCNPISGHATLYWYQQILGQGPKLLIQFQNNGVVDDSQLPKDRFSAERLKGVDSTLKIQPAKLEDSAVYLCASSWTSGSSYNEQFFGPGTRLTVL.

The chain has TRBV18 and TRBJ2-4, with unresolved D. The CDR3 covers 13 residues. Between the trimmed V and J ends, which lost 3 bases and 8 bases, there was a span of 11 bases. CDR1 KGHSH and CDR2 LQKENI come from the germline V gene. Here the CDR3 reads CASSPAGPDIQYF. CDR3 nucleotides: TGTGCCAGCTCACCCGCCGGACCGGACATTCAGTACTTC.

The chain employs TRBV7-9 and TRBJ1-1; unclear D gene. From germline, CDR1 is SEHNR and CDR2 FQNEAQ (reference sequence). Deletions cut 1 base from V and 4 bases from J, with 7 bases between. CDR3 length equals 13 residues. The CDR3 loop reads CASSLGSLTEAFF. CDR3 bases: TGTGCCAGCAGCTTAGGAAGTCTCACTGAAGCTTTCTTT.

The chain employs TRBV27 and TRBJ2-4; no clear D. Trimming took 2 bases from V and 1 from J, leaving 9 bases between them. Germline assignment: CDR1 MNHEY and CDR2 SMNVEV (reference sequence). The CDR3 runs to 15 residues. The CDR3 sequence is CASSLLTPAKNIQYF. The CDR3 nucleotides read TGTGCCAGCAGTTTACTTACCCCCGCCAAAAACATTCAGTACTTC.

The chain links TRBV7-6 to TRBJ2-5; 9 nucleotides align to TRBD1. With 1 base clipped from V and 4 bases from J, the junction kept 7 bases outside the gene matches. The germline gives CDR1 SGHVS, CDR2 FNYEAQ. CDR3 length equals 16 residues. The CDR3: CASSLGRTGEGETQYF. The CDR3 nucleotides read TGTGCCAGCAGCTTAGGTCGGACAGGGGAGGGAGAGACCCAGTACTTC.

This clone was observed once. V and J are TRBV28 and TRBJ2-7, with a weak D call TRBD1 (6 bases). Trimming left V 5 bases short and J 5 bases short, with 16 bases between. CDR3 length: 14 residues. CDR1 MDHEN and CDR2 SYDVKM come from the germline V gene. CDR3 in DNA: TGTGCCAGCAGTCCAAGGACAGCCACCAACGAGCAGTACTTC. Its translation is CASSPRTATNEQYF. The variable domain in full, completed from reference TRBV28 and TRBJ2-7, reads DVKVTQSSRYLVKRTGEKVFLECVQDMDHENMFWYRQDPGLGLRLIYFSYDVKMKEKGDIPEGYSVSREKKERFSLILESASTNQTSMYLCASSPRTATNEQYFGPGTRLTVT.

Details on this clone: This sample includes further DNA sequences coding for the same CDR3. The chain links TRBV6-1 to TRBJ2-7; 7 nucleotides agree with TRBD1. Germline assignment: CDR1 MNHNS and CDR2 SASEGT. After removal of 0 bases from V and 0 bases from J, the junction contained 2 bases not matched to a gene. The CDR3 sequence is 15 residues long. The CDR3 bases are TGTGCCAGCAGTGAAGCTGGGACAGCCTCCTACGAGCAGTACTTC. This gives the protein CASSEAGTASYEQYF.

The CDR3, as DNA: TGTGCCAGCAGCTTCGGCCGAGGACTAGTCCACGAGCAGTACTTC. Amino acid sequence: CASSFGRGLVHEQYF. The chain uses TRBV28 and TRBJ2-7; 7 bases fit TRBD2. V lost 6 bases to trimming and J lost 5 bases; unmatched junction nucleotides: 13. Per the germline V gene, CDR1 is MDHEN and CDR2 is SYDVKM. The CDR3 contains 15 residues.

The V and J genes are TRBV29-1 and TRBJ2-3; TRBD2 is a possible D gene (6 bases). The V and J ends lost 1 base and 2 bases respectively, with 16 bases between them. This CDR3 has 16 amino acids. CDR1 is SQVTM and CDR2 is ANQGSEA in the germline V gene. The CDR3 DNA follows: TGCAGCGTTGAAGGGCGGGGCAGGGAACCCACAGATACGCAGTATTTT. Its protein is CSVEGRGREPTDTQYF.

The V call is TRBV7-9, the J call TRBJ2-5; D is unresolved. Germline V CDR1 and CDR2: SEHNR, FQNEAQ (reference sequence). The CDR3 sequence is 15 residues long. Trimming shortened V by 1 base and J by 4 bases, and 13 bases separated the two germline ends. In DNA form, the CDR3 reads TGTGCCAGCAGCTTAGGGTTAGGCCCGTCAGAGACCCAGTACTTC. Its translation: CASSLGLGPSETQYF.